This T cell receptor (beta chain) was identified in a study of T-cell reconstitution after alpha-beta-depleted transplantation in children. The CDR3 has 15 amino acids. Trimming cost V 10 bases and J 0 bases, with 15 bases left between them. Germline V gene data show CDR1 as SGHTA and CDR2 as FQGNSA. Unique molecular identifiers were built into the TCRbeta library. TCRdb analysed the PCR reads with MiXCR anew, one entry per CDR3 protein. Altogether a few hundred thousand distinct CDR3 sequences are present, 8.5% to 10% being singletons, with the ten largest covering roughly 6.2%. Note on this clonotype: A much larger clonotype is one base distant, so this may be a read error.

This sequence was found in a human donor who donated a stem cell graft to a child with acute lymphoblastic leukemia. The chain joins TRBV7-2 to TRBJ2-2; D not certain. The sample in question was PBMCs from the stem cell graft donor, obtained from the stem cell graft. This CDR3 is CATMSRFPNTGELFF. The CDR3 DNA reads TGTGCCACCATGTCCAGGTTTCCGAACACCGGGGAGCTGTTTTTT. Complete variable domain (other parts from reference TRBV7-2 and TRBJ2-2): GAGVSQSPSNKVTEKGKDVELRCDPISGHTALYWYRQSLGQGLEFLIYFQGNSAPDKSGLPSDRFSAERTGGSVSTLTIQRTQQEDSAVYLCATMSRFPNTGELFFGEGSRLTVL.